Sequencing of this T cell receptor beta chain was carried out in a study of response to subunit inactivated influenza vaccine (dated by TCRdb to the late 2010s). With regard to the full study: The study used deep quantitative T cell receptor repertoire profiling to track responses to a trivalent subunit inactivated influenza vaccine. The research as a whole found: The authors proposed that each seasonal influenza vaccination may bring in only a limited number of new T cells.

From its cysteine to its phenylalanine, the CDR3 spans 12 amino acids. Just CDR3 DNA is preserved here, 36 bases in frame from base 1. Based on the germline V gene, the CDR1 and CDR2 sequences are ENHRY and SYGVKD. At the junction V is shortened by 4 bases and J by 8 bases, with 11 bases in between. The library was prepared using RT-PCR. This sample was sequenced with an Illumina HiSeq 2500. The public sequencing data were trimmed at Q25 with fastp and processed into clonotypes with MiXCR by TCRdb, which kept only in-frame beta chains. Rows with one shared CDR3 protein collapse into an entry with the most common genes and DNA. Within this sample are roughly 570,000 distinct CDR3 sequences, with roughly 13% of them counted one time only. The ten biggest clones cover 13% of the sample. This clonotype showed up just a few times. Its antigen is currently not known. No per-base quality is available; no much larger clone lies one base away.

The label giving this sample's time point can be read as: approximately 45 days after influenza vaccine administration. Specimen: PBMCs from blood, collected 45 days after vaccination. The sequence came from a man aged 45-65 years who received an inactivated influenza vaccine. Donor details come from another sample of the same person, matched by shared clones. The chain is made from TRBV10-3 and TRBJ1-2, with no confident D gene call. The nucleotide sequence reads as follows: TGTGCCATCAGTGTAGCAGGCGGCGGCTACACCTTC. Its protein reads: CAISVAGGGYTF.